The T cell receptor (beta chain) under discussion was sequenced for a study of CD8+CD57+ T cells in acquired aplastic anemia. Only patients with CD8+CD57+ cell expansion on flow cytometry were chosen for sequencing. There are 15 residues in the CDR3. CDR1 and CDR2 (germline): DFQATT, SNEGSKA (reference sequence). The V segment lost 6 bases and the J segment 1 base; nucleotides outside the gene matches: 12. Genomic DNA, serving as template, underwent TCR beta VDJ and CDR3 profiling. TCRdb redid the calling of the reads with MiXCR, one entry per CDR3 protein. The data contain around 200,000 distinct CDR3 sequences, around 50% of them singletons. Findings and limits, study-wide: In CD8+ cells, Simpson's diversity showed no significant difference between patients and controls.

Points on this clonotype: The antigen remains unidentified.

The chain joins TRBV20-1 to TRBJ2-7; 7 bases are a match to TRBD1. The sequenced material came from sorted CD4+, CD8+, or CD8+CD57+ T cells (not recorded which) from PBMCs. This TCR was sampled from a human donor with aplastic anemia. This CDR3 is CSAPYAGRGSYEQYF. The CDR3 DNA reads TGCAGTGCGCCCTACGCAGGCAGGGGGTCCTACGAGCAGTACTTC.